This TCR beta chain was observed in a study of OX40 agonist ivuxolimab in advanced cancers. Trimming left V 9 bases short and J 7 bases short, with 16 bases between. CDR3 size: 12 residues. CDR1 and CDR2 (germline): SGHNT, YYREEE (reference sequence). Some clones are missing from TCRdb's copy, which holds only in-frame ones; the method was immunoSEQ multiplex PCR. The table has about 66,000 clones, more than 75% seen once. This clonotype was obtained from an adult with an advanced solid tumor such as melanoma, head and neck, liver or kidney cancer. The sequencing used CD4+ or CD8+ T cells sorted from blood, collected in a trial of the OX40 agonist ivuxolimab. V and J are TRBV5-4 and TRBJ1-2, with D uncertain. The CDR3 here is CATTLNGLGYTF. The CDR3 coding sequence is TGTGCCACCACGTTGAATGGGCTTGGCTACACCTTC.